Below, one TCR beta chain is given with its context. Running of the v3.0 immunoSEQ assay took place at survey level. Produced via immunoSEQ multiplex PCR; TCRdb's table is partial and in-frame only. The sample has about 36,000 clones, 75% to 85% seen once; the top ten hold 5.8%. This sample was included in a study of long-term antiretroviral therapy in people with HIV. The CDR3 spans 18 residues. Germline-derived CDR1 and CDR2 are KGHSY and FQNENV. Trimming cost V 2 bases and J 0 bases, with 20 bases left between them. V gene TRBV16 combines with J gene TRBJ2-7, with D possibly called TRBD1 or TRBD2 (5 bases each). The material sequenced was unsorted PBMCs, taken 3.4 years after starting antiretroviral therapy. The clonotype comes from a man aged 30-40 years with HIV. This CDR3 is CASSQGWMVPGTSYEQYF. The CDR3 region has the DNA TGTGCCAGCAGCCAAGGCTGGATGGTCCCTGGGACCTCCTACGAGCAGTACTTC.